Presented here are 30 T cell receptor beta chains from one specimen sequenced in a study of vaccination effects on CD4 cells after COVID-19. Antigen-specific CD4+ T cells expanded by the ViraFEST assay with viral peptide pools were then sequenced. At the end of 10 days of culture, CD4+ T cells were isolated. Two doses of either BNT162b2 or mRNA-1273 were given to each participant. The protocol was immunoSEQ multiplex PCR, while the TCRdb copy is restricted to in-frame clones and leaves out a portion. The sample lists tens of thousands of clones; 70% to 90% were seen once. Their specific antigens are unknown. The input for sequencing was CD4+ T cells from PBMCs cultured with HCoV-229E spike peptides, taken after COVID-19 vaccination. These receptors were collected from a human donor who received a COVID-19 vaccine.

The table lists this clone with a few counts. V and J are TRBV2 and TRBJ1-5; no clear D gene. Trimming cost V 4 bases and J 0 bases, with 7 bases left between them. This CDR3 spans 14 amino acids. Germline V gives CDR1 SNHLY, CDR2 FYNNEI. The CDR3 loop is CASSAFVSNQPQHF. In nucleotides, the CDR3 is TGTGCCAGCAGTGCGTTTGTTAGCAATCAGCCCCAGCATTTT.

The chain joins TRBV4-3 to TRBJ1-6; D remains ambiguous. The germline V and J ends were trimmed by 3 bases and 9 bases, with 15 bases remaining between them. The CDR3 is 15 amino acids. Germline assignment: CDR1 LGHNA and CDR2 YSLEER. CDR3 DNA: TGCGCCAGCAGCCAGGAAGACACATCTACTTCACCCCTCCACTTT. Protein product: CASSQEDTSTSPLHF.

The V call is TRBV29-1, the J call TRBJ2-3; 8 bases map to TRBD2. V gave up 6 bases and J gave up 4 bases; unmatched junction bases: 9. This CDR3 is 14 amino acids long. Germline CDR1 SQVTM, CDR2 ANQGSEA. The DNA of the CDR3 is TGCAGCGTAGACGCCGGGGGGGCCTCAGATACGCAGTATTTT. Its protein product is CSVDAGGASDTQYF.

This chain links TRBV5-1 with TRBJ2-6, with D hard to call. V shed 2 bases and J shed 2 bases, with 5 bases lying between them. This CDR3 is built from 14 residues. Germline CDR1 SGHRS, CDR2 YFSETQ. CDR3: CASSLGAGANVLTF. CDR3 DNA sequence: TGCGCCAGCAGCTTAGGAGCTGGGGCCAACGTCCTGACTTTC.

This rearrangement joins TRBV10-3 to TRBJ1-2, with D possibly being TRBD1 (6 bases). V lost 0 bases, J lost 3 bases, and 14 bases lay in between. The germline V gene has CDR1 ENHRY and CDR2 SYGVKD. The CDR3 runs 16 residues. Here the CDR3 DNA reads TGTGCCATCAGTGAGTCGGGGGGGGCTCGATACTATGGCTACACCTTC. Its protein is CAISESGGARYYGYTF.

This clone was seen a single time. This chain links TRBV30 with TRBJ1-2; 8 bases are a match to TRBD1. In germline, CDR1 is GTSNPN, CDR2 SVGIG (reference sequence). Losses at the gene ends were 3 bases for V and 4 bases for J; bases not matched to a gene: 10. The CDR3 covers 15 residues. The CDR3 bases are TGTGCCTGGAGCGCCCTCGGGACAGGCTCCTATGGCTACACCTTC. Translation: CAWSALGTGSYGYTF.

This clone was picked up a small number of times. The chain employs TRBV5-1 and TRBJ1-5; no clear D gene. The CDR3 covers 15 residues. Per the germline V gene, CDR1 is SGHRS and CDR2 is YFSETQ. V was shortened by 1 base and J by 3 bases, with 11 bases between the two germline ends. The CDR3 coding sequence is TGCGCCAGCAGCTTGCTGGGAGGCCCCAATCAGCCCCAGCATTTT. Translation: CASSLLGGPNQPQHF.

This chain uses TRBV6-5 with TRBJ2-5, with D tentatively TRBD1 (6 bases). Trimming cost V 8 bases and J 2 bases, with 9 bases left between them. There are 12 residues in the CDR3. CDR1 and CDR2 from the germline V gene are MNHEY and SVGAGI. DNA for the CDR3: TGTGCCAGCGGGGGCTTTCAAGAGACCCAGTACTTC. Amino acid sequence: CASGGFQETQYF.

The chain combines TRBV19 with TRBJ2-2; D ambiguous. V was pared by 3 bases and J by 5 bases, with 7 bases between. CDR1 and CDR2 from the germline V gene are LNHDA and SQIVND (reference sequence). The length of the CDR3 is 13 residues. CDR3 region: CASSIALTGELFF. CDR3 nucleotides: TGTGCCAGTAGTATCGCCCTGACCGGGGAGCTGTTTTTT.

This chain connects TRBV7-6 to TRBJ2-2; 8 bases map to TRBD1. This CDR3 contains 15 residues. Germline CDR1 and CDR2: SGHVS and FNYEAQ. The J segment lost 5 bases and the V segment lost 5 bases, leaving 7 bases of the junction unmatched. The DNA of the CDR3 is TGTGCCAGCAGCGGACGGACAGGGCGGACCGGGGAGCTGTTTTTT. It encodes CASSGRTGRTGELFF. Together with reference TRBV7-6 and TRBJ2-2, the CDR3 gives the full variable domain: GAGVSQSPRYKVTKRGQDVALRCDPISGHVSLYWYRQALGQGPEFLTYFNYEAQQDKSGLPNDRFSAERPEGSISTLTIQRTEQRDSAMYRCASSGRTGRTGELFFGEGSRLTVL.

V is TRBV5-4 and J is TRBJ2-3; 12 bases line up with TRBD2. Germline-derived CDR1 and CDR2 are SGHNT and YYREEE (reference sequence). The CDR3 sequence is 16 residues long. Unmatched junction bases numbered 8, after V lost 3 bases and J lost 6 bases. CDR3 in amino acids: CASSSGLAGGSDTQYF. The CDR3 DNA is TGTGCCAGCAGCTCGGGACTAGCGGGCGGATCCGATACGCAGTATTTT.

This rearrangement joins TRBV20-1 to TRBJ1-1; D is unresolved. Germline V gene lookup returns CDR1 DFQATT and CDR2 SNEGSKA (reference sequence). The CDR3 consists of 13 residues. With 3 bases removed from V and 6 bases from J, the gap between germline ends came to 14 bases. The CDR3 DNA reads TGCAGTGCTAGTTTAGTTGGGGTACCTGAAGCTTTCTTT. This sequence encodes CSASLVGVPEAFF.

The rearrangement uses TRBV12-3 or TRBV12-4 and TRBJ1-1, with D perhaps TRBD1 (6 bases). The CDR3 contains 13 residues. With 6 bases removed from V and 5 bases from J, the gap between germline ends came to 13 bases. The CDR3 DNA is TGTGCCAGCAGCGACAGGTTAGGTACTGAAGCTTTCTTT. Its protein product is CASSDRLGTEAFF.

This chain links TRBV27 with TRBJ1-5; D gene uncertain. The CDR3 runs to 17 residues. Trimming removed 3 bases from V and 0 bases from J, with 15 bases in between. Germline-derived CDR1 and CDR2 are MNHEY and SMNVEV (reference sequence). The CDR3 nucleotides are TGTGCCAGCAGTTTCTTAAATGCAGTTAGTAGCAATCAGCCCCAGCATTTT. It translates to CASSFLNAVSSNQPQHF.

The V call is TRBV18, the J call TRBJ1-1, with TRBD1 identical over 8 bases. In germline, CDR1 is KGHSH, CDR2 LQKENI. The CDR3 totals 17 residues. With V trimmed by 0 bases and J by 0 bases, 6 bases remained unmatched. CDR3 in amino acids: CASSPPIQGALNTEAFF. CDR3 bases: TGTGCCAGCTCACCACCGATTCAGGGGGCTTTGAACACTGAAGCTTTCTTT. Together with reference TRBV18 and TRBJ1-1, the CDR3 gives the full variable domain: NAGVMQNPRHLVRRRGQEARLRCSPMKGHSHVYWYRQLPEEGLKFMVYLQKENIIDESGMPKERFSAEFPKEGPSILRIQQVVRGDSAAYFCASSPPIQGALNTEAFFGQGTRLTVV.

CDR3 sequence: CASIRAGRDEQYV. The CDR3 nucleotides are TGTGCCAGTATTCGAGCAGGACGGGACGAGCAGTACGTC. This chain links TRBV19 with TRBJ2-7; no firm D call. CDR3 length: 13 amino acids. V was trimmed by 7 bases and J by 5 bases, leaving 15 bases between them. CDR1 and CDR2 (germline): LNHDA, SQIVND (reference sequence).

This clone showed up just once. The CDR3 is CASSYIGQGNYGYTF. In DNA form, the CDR3 reads TGTGCCAGCAGCTATATCGGACAGGGCAACTATGGCTACACCTTC. The genes are TRBV5-6 and TRBJ1-2; 8 positions agree with TRBD1. With V trimmed by 3 bases and J by 2 bases, 6 bases remained unmatched. The CDR3 length is 15 residues. Germline CDR1 reads SGHDT; CDR2 reads YYEEEE. Full variable domain (missing parts from reference TRBV5-6 and TRBJ1-2): DAGVTQSPTHLIKTRGQQVTLRCSPKSGHDTVSWYQQALGQGPQFIFQYYEEEERQRGNFPDRFSGHQFPNYSSELNVNALLLGDSALYLCASSYIGQGNYGYTFGSGTRLTVV.

This chain links TRBV4-2 with TRBJ2-3, with 10 bases matching TRBD2. V lost 5 bases and J lost 3; bases outside the gene matches: 5. This CDR3 has 15 residues. The germline V gene encodes CDR1 LGHNA and CDR2 YNFKEQ. The CDR3 here is CASSVSGGGTDTQYF. DNA of the CDR3: TGTGCCAGCAGCGTAAGCGGGGGGGGGACAGATACGCAGTATTTT.

The CDR3 reads CASSLQGADYGYTF. DNA of the CDR3: TGCGCCAGCAGCTTGCAGGGCGCTGACTATGGCTACACCTTC. J is TRBJ1-2 and V is TRBV5-1, with D tentatively TRBD1 (5 bases). CDR1 and CDR2 (germline): SGHRS, YFSETQ. This CDR3 spans 14 amino acids. V lost 1 base to trimming and J lost 3 bases, with 10 bases between them. The complete variable domain, with remaining parts taken from reference TRBV5-1 and TRBJ1-2, reads KAGVTQTPRYLIKTRGQQVTLSCSPISGHRSVSWYQQTPGQGLQFLFEYFSETQRNKGNFPGRFSGRQFSNSRSEMNVSTLELGDSALYLCASSLQGADYGYTFGSGTRLTVV.

V usage is TRBV6-6 and J usage is TRBJ2-1; 8 nucleotides match TRBD2. Germline V gene lookup returns CDR1 MNHNY and CDR2 SVGAGI (reference sequence). The CDR3 covers 15 residues. V trimming: 3 bases; J trimming: 9 bases; junction bases outside the gene matches: 10. The CDR3 sequence is CASSYSGAVNVEQFF. DNA for the CDR3: TGTGCCAGCAGTTATAGCGGGGCGGTTAACGTTGAGCAGTTCTTC.

The CDR3 DNA follows: TGCAGTGCTAGAGGGCAAGAGACCCAGTACTTC. Protein product: CSARGQETQYF. The gene calls are TRBV20-1 and TRBJ2-5; D is undetermined. Germline V gene sequence: CDR1 DFQATT, CDR2 SNEGSKA (reference sequence). With 1 base removed from V and 2 bases from J, the gap between germline ends came to 2 bases. This CDR3 region has 11 residues.

The chain uses TRBV5-1 and TRBJ1-1; 7 bases are a match to TRBD1. CDR3 size: 15 residues. V lost 4 bases, J lost 3 bases, and 9 bases stayed unmatched. Germline V lookup: CDR1 SGHRS, CDR2 YFSETQ. The CDR3 region is CASSGQAGRYTEAFF. CDR3 coding DNA: TGCGCCAGCAGCGGACAGGCTGGTAGGTACACTGAAGCTTTCTTT. Drawing the rest from reference TRBV5-1 and TRBJ1-1, the complete variable domain is KAGVTQTPRYLIKTRGQQVTLSCSPISGHRSVSWYQQTPGQGLQFLFEYFSETQRNKGNFPGRFSGRQFSNSRSEMNVSTLELGDSALYLCASSGQAGRYTEAFFGQGTRLTVV.

The CDR3 region has the DNA TGTGCCAGCAGTGAATCTGCAGGGGTGGCTGAAAAACTGTTTTTT. Protein sequence: CASSESAGVAEKLFF. V gene TRBV2 combines with J gene TRBJ1-4; D is perhaps TRBD1 (6 bases). This CDR3 has 15 residues. Trimming pared 2 bases from V and 7 bases from J, leaving 14 bases between. The germline CDR1 and CDR2 sequences are SNHLY and FYNNEI. Based on the CDR3 plus reference TRBV2 and TRBJ1-4, the full variable domain is EPEVTQTPSHQVTQMGQEVILRCVPISNHLYFYWYRQILGQKVEFLVSFYNNEISEKSEIFDDQFSVERPDGSNFTLKIRSTKLEDSAMYFCASSESAGVAEKLFFGSGTQLSVL.

The chain's CDR3 is CASGDREKGPNYGYTF. For the CDR3, the DNA is TGCGCCAGCGGTGACAGGGAAAAAGGCCCTAACTATGGCTACACCTTC. The chain is built from TRBV5-1 and TRBJ1-2, with 7 bases lining up with TRBD1. Trimming removed 7 bases from V and 0 bases from J; junction bases left unmatched: 12. This CDR3 contains 16 residues. Germline values: CDR1 SGHRS, CDR2 YFSETQ.

This sequence joins TRBV5-5 and TRBJ2-3; D remains ambiguous. CDR1 and CDR2 (germline): SGHKS, YYEKEE (reference sequence). The CDR3 has 14 residues. Trimming left V 4 bases short and J 3 bases short, with 12 bases between. The CDR3, as DNA: TGTGCCAGCAGCGAACCCGAAAATACAGATACGCAGTATTTT. It codes for CASSEPENTDTQYF.

The chain joins TRBV19 to TRBJ1-2; D gene uncertain. This CDR3 is 14 amino acids long. V was clipped by 0 bases and J by 1 base, with 6 bases between them. Germline V gene sequence: CDR1 LNHDA, CDR2 SQIVND (reference sequence). The CDR3 region is CASSIEANNYGYTF. The CDR3 coding sequence is TGTGCCAGTAGTATAGAGGCGAATAACTATGGCTACACCTTC.

The chain's CDR3 is CSGTDTGTAYGYTF. The CDR3 DNA is TGCAGCGGAACTGACACCGGGACAGCCTATGGCTACACCTTC. This sequence joins TRBV29-1 and TRBJ1-2; 7 nucleotides line up with TRBD1. Germline V gene lookup returns CDR1 SQVTM and CDR2 ANQGSEA. The CDR3 spans 14 residues. The J segment lost 4 bases and the V segment lost 7 bases, leaving 12 bases of the junction unmatched.

This chain connects TRBV6-1 to TRBJ2-7; TRBD1 matches at 8 bases. Trimming removed 2 bases from V and 3 bases from J; junction bases left unmatched: 3. Germline V gene data show CDR1 as MNHNS and CDR2 as SASEGT. The length of the CDR3 is 14 residues. The CDR3 spells CASSERTGFYEQYV. The DNA of the CDR3 is TGTGCCAGCAGTGAAAGGACAGGGTTCTACGAGCAGTACGTC.

The rearrangement links TRBV5-1 to TRBJ1-2; 9 positions match TRBD1. Trimming removed 0 bases from V and 2 bases from J; junction bases left unmatched: 5. CDR1 is SGHRS, CDR2 YFSETQ, per germline. CDR3 size: 16 residues. CDR3 in DNA: TGCGCCAGCAGCTTGGGACCGGGACAGGGAAACTATGGCTACACCTTC. Its protein is CASSLGPGQGNYGYTF.

The chain uses TRBV12-3 or TRBV12-4 and TRBJ2-3; D gene unclear. The CDR3 covers 11 residues. V was pared by 6 bases and J by 1 base, with 2 bases between. The CDR3 nucleotides read TGTGCCAGCAGGCGCACAGATACGCAGTATTTT. Translating gives CASRRTDTQYF.